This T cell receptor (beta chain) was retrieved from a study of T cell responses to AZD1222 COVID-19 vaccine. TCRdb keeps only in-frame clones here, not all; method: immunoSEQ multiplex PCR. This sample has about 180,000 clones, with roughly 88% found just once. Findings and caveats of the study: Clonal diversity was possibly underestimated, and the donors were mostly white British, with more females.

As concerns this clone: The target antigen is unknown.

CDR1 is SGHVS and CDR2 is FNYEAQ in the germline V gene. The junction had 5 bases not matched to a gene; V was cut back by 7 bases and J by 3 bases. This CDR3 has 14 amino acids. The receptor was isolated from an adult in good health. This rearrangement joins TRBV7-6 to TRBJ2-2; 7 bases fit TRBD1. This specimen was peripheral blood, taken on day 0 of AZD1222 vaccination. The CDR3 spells CASTWDSYTGELFF. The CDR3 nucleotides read TGTGCCAGCACCTGGGACAGTTACACCGGGGAGCTGTTTTTT.